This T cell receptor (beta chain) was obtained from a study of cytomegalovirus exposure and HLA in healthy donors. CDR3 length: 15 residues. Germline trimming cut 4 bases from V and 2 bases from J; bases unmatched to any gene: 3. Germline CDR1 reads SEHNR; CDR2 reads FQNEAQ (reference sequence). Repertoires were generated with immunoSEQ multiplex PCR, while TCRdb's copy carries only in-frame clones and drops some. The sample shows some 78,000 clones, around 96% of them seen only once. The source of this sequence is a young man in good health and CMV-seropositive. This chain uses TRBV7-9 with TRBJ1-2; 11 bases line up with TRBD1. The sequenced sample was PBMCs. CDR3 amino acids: CASSSGQGGNYGYTF. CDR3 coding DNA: TGTGCCAGCAGCTCGGGACAGGGGGGAAACTATGGCTACACCTTC.